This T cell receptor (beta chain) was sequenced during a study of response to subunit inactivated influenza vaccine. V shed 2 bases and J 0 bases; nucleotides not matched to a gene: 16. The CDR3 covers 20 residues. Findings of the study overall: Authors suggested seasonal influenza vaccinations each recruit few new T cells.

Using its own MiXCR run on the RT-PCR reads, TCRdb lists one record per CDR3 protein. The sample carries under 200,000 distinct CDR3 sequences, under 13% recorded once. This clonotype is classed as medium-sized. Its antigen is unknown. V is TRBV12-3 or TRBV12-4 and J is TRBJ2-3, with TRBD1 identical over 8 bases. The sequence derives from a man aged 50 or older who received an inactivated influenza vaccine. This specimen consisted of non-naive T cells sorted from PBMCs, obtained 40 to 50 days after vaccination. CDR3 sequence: CASSLSWGQGAKTSTDTQYF. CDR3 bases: TGTGCCAGCAGTTTAAGCTGGGGGCAGGGGGCTAAAACTAGCACAGATACGCAGTATTTT.